The sequence of this T cell receptor beta chain was determined in a study of blood T cells in healthy people across ages. Study outcomes and limitations: Per million T cells, TCR beta diversity dropped roughly linearly as age increased.

This clonotype has only a few counts. Its antigen is not identified. For the second PCR, which ran for roughly 7 to 11 cycles, a sample-barcoded 5' primer and a J-beta primer mix were used. With 12 random nucleotides, a template-switch adaptor tagged each individual cDNA molecule. TCRdb re-analysed the 5' RACE reads in MiXCR, keeping a single row per CDR3 protein. The sample records some 1.7 million distinct CDR3 sequences, 28% being singletons. Per sample, no less than 5 micrograms of total RNA were extracted. CDR1 SGHRS and CDR2 YFSETQ come from the germline V gene. CDR3 length equals 12 residues. The ends were cut back, 0 bases at V and 10 bases at J, with 10 bases in the middle.

The chain has TRBV5-1 and TRBJ1-2; no clear D gene. The sample comprised blood. The receptor comes from a woman in her 30s in good health. The CDR3 DNA sequence: TGCGCCAGCAGCTTGGGGCAGAGAGACTACACCTTC. Residues: CASSLGQRDYTF.